Below, 25 T cell receptor beta chains from the same sample are listed, as sequenced in a study of T cells after somatic rescue of genetic block. Assay: immunoSEQ multiplex PCR; the TCRdb copy retains only in-frame clones and omits some. The sample shows more than 9,500 clones, less than 85% of them seen only once. The specimen was peripheral blood mononuclear cells (PBMCs). Receptors were obtained from a boy aged 5 to 17.

The chain is built from TRBV2 and TRBJ1-4, with TRBD1 matching 10 bases. CDR1 SNHLY and CDR2 FYNNEI come from the germline V gene. This CDR3 contains 14 residues. The J segment lost 6 bases and the V segment lost 8 bases, leaving 6 bases of the junction unmatched. CDR3 DNA sequence: TGTGCCAGCCTTCGGGACAGGGGTTATGAAAAACTGTTTTTT. It translates to CASLRDRGYEKLFF. The full variable domain, rest sourced from reference TRBV2 and TRBJ1-4, is EPEVTQTPSHQVTQMGQEVILRCVPISNHLYFYWYRQILGQKVEFLVSFYNNEISEKSEIFDDQFSVERPDGSNFTLKIRSTKLEDSAMYFCASLRDRGYEKLFFGSGTQLSVL.

V gene TRBV10-3 combines with J gene TRBJ1-1; no clear D. The CDR3 length is 13 residues. CDR1 is ENHRY and CDR2 is SYGVKD in the germline V gene. Deletions cut 0 bases from V and 11 bases from J, with 13 bases between. The CDR3 reads CAISESVAGRAFF. In DNA form, the CDR3 reads TGTGCCATCAGTGAGTCGGTCGCAGGAAGGGCTTTCTTT.

The V and J genes are TRBV5-1 and TRBJ2-1, with D unclear. This CDR3 contains 12 residues. The germline V gene has CDR1 SGHRS and CDR2 YFSETQ. Trimming took 0 bases from V and 7 from J, leaving 5 bases between them. The CDR3 nucleotides are TGCGCCAGCAGCTTGGGGAGAAATGAGCAGTTCTTC. Translated, it gives CASSLGRNEQFF.

V usage is TRBV5-1 and J usage is TRBJ2-3, with D tentatively TRBD2 (6 bases). V lost 0 bases and J 4 bases, leaving 9 bases between the germline ends. The CDR3 totals 14 residues. Germline V gene lookup returns CDR1 SGHRS and CDR2 YFSETQ. This CDR3 is CASSLGGEADTQYF. In nucleotides, the CDR3 is TGCGCCAGCAGCTTGGGCGGGGAAGCAGATACGCAGTATTTT.

The chain is built from TRBV6-6 and TRBJ1-2; D ambiguous. V was cut by 1 base and J by 7 bases, with 7 bases left in between. Germline V lookup: CDR1 MNHNY, CDR2 SVGAGI (reference sequence). The CDR3 totals 12 residues. Written as DNA, the CDR3 is TGTGCCAGCAGTTACTGGGAGGCTGGCTACACCTTC. Its protein is CASSYWEAGYTF.

This clone showed up just once. This chain uses TRBV19 with TRBJ1-2; TRBD1 aligns across 7 bases. Germline values: CDR1 LNHDA, CDR2 SQIVND (reference sequence). CDR3 length: 15 amino acids. V lost 11 bases to trimming and J lost 8 bases; unmatched junction nucleotides: 20. CDR3 loop: CACTASATGTKGYTF. The CDR3 DNA sequence: TGTGCCTGTACGGCCTCCGCGACAGGGACTAAGGGCTACACCTTC. Looking up the rest from reference TRBV19 and TRBJ1-2 gives the full variable domain: DGGITQSPKYLFRKEGQNVTLSCEQNLNHDAMYWYRQDPGQGLRLIYYSQIVNDFQKGDIAEGYSVSREKKESFPLTVTSAQKNPTAFYLCACTASATGTKGYTFGSGTRLTVV.

This clone was counted a single time. V and J are TRBV25-1 and TRBJ2-1; TRBD2 matches at 11 bases. Germline-derived CDR1 and CDR2 are MGHDK and SYGVNS. This CDR3 has 16 residues. V was clipped by 3 bases and J by 3 bases; unmatched bases: 4. CDR3 region: CASSDPGLAVYNEQFF. CDR3 nucleotides: TGTGCCAGCAGTGATCCGGGACTAGCGGTCTACAATGAGCAGTTCTTC.

The chain uses TRBV27 and TRBJ2-3; 7 bases align to TRBD2. The V gene end was trimmed by 3 bases and the J gene end by 6 bases; junction bases not matched to a gene: 6. Germline CDR1 MNHEY, CDR2 SMNVEV (reference sequence). The CDR3 length is 14 residues. For the CDR3, the DNA is TGTGCCAGCAGTTTCCGGGAGGATTTGGATACGCAGTATTTT. This codes for CASSFREDLDTQYF.

This clone was counted only a few times. The V and J genes are TRBV27 and TRBJ1-2, with 8 bases fitting TRBD1. CDR3 length: 13 residues. Germline V gene sequence: CDR1 MNHEY, CDR2 SMNVEV (reference sequence). J lost 4 bases, V lost 8 bases, and 6 bases had no gene match. DNA for the CDR3: TGTGCCAGCCGACAGGGGTACGGCTATGGCTACACCTTC. This gives the protein CASRQGYGYGYTF.

By share of the sample, this clone is large. The chain is built from TRBV30 and TRBJ1-2; D not resolved. The CDR3 contains 11 residues. Per the germline V gene, CDR1 is GTSNPN and CDR2 is SVGIG (reference sequence). V was cut by 4 bases and J by 4 bases, with 7 bases left in between. CDR3 nucleotides: TGTGCCTGGAAGAAAAGCTATGGCTACACCTTC. Translated: CAWKKSYGYTF. Supplemented by reference TRBV30 and TRBJ1-2, the full variable domain reads SQTIHQWPATLVQPVGSPLSLECTVEGTSNPNLYWYRQAAGRGLQLLFYSVGIGQISSEVPQNLSASRPQDRQFILSSKKLLLSDSGFYLCAWKKSYGYTFGSGTRLTVV.

The CDR3 sequence is CAISAGQGNTEAFF. The CDR3 nucleotides are TGTGCCATCAGCGCGGGACAGGGAAACACTGAAGCTTTCTTT. V is TRBV10-3 and J is TRBJ1-1, with 9 bases fitting TRBD1. Germline V gives CDR1 ENHRY, CDR2 SYGVKD. V gave up 6 bases and J gave up 2 bases; unmatched junction bases: 4. This CDR3 spans 14 amino acids.

About this clone: It differs at one base from a far larger clone, so likely a read error. Distinct nucleotide sequences in the sample also encode this CDR3. This rearrangement joins TRBV27 to TRBJ2-7, with D maybe TRBD1 (6 bases). The CDR3 covers 17 residues. With 6 bases removed from V and 1 base from J, the gap between germline ends came to 22 bases. Looked up from germline, CDR1 is MNHEY and CDR2 is SMNVEV (reference sequence). CDR3 sequence: CASSETRQGPISYEQYF. DNA for the CDR3: TGTGCCAGCAGCGAAACCCGGCAGGGGCCTATTTCCTACGAGCAGTACTTC.

This clone was seen only a few times. This CDR3 is CASSTVKGQPGTSGYNEQFF. In nucleotides, the CDR3 is TGTGCCAGCAGCACCGTTAAGGGACAGCCCGGGACTAGCGGTTACAATGAGCAGTTCTTC. The chain has TRBV21-1 and TRBJ2-1; no DNA check was done on the table's D call, TRBD2. TRBV21-1 is labeled a pseudogene. The CDR3 loop spans 20 amino acids.

The J gene is TRBJ1-5, the V gene TRBV7-3; the D is unclear. The V gene lost 0 bases and the J gene lost 7 bases, with 7 bases spanning the gap. Germline CDR1 is SGHTA and CDR2 is FQGTGA. The CDR3 spans 13 residues. This CDR3 reads CASSLTPGQPQHF. The DNA of the CDR3 is TGTGCCAGCAGCTTAACACCGGGGCAGCCCCAGCATTTT.

The V call is TRBV27, the J call TRBJ1-2, with D perhaps matching TRBD1 (6 bases). The CDR3 has 13 residues. Germline CDR1 and CDR2: MNHEY and SMNVEV (reference sequence). The V end was cut by 6 bases, the J end by 2 bases, with 10 bases between. DNA for the CDR3: TGTGCCAGCAGACCCGGACAGAACTATGGCTACACCTTC. As protein: CASRPGQNYGYTF.

This clone counts as large (0.1 to 1%). The rearrangement links TRBV5-6 to TRBJ1-5, with D perhaps matching TRBD1 (6 bases). Trimming took off 3 bases at V and 5 bases at J, with 12 bases between the two ends. Germline-derived CDR1 and CDR2 are SGHDT and YYEEEE. There are 14 residues in the CDR3. Here the CDR3 reads CASSYRDNYQPQHF. The CDR3 region has the DNA TGTGCCAGCAGCTACCGGGACAACTATCAGCCCCAGCATTTT.

This sequence joins TRBV18 and TRBJ2-5; D possibly corresponds to TRBD2 (5 bases). V was clipped by 5 bases and J by 5 bases, with 12 bases between them. Per the germline V gene, CDR1 is KGHSH and CDR2 is LQKENI. This CDR3 is 13 amino acids long. The CDR3 nucleotides are TGTGCCAGCTCAGTCGGGGTATTGGAGACCCAGTACTTC. Translation gives CASSVGVLETQYF.

V gene TRBV6-4 combines with J gene TRBJ1-4; 11 positions agree with TRBD1. The length of the CDR3 is 13 residues. The junction had 1 base not matched to a gene; V was cut back by 5 bases and J by 8 bases. Germline V gives CDR1 MRHNA, CDR2 SNTAGT. The CDR3: CASSRDRGEKLFF. The DNA of the CDR3 is TGTGCCAGCAGTCGGGACAGGGGGGAAAAACTGTTTTTT.

This clone occurred a few times. The rearrangement links TRBV14 to TRBJ2-7, with D hard to call. The CDR3 sequence is 12 residues long. Trimming left V 3 bases short and J 5 bases short, with 8 bases between. The germline V gene has CDR1 SGHDN and CDR2 FVKESK. In DNA, the CDR3 is TGTGCCAGCAGCCAGGGCAGCGACGAGCAGTACTTC. It is translated as CASSQGSDEQYF.

J is TRBJ2-5 and V is TRBV6-6; the match to TRBD1 covers 7 bases. CDR3 length: 14 residues. Trimming cost V 5 bases and J 2 bases; bases outside gene matches: 5. Germline-derived CDR1 and CDR2 are MNHNY and SVGAGI (reference sequence). DNA for the CDR3: TGTGCCAGCAGTCCCCGGACAGGTCAAGAGACCCAGTACTTC. Encoded protein: CASSPRTGQETQYF.

The chain links TRBV19 to TRBJ1-1, with a weak D call TRBD1 (5 bases). Trimming removed 7 bases from V and 3 bases from J, with 15 bases in between. Germline V gene sequence: CDR1 LNHDA, CDR2 SQIVND (reference sequence). This CDR3 spans 14 amino acids. CDR3 DNA: TGTGCCAGTATGAACTTGGGGACCTACACTGAAGCTTTCTTT. Translating it yields CASMNLGTYTEAFF.

The gene calls are TRBV5-8 and TRBJ2-1; D unclear. This CDR3 has 11 residues. The V and J ends lost 3 bases and 5 bases respectively, with 3 bases between them. From germline, CDR1 is SGHTS and CDR2 YDEGEE. DNA of the CDR3: TGTGCCAGCAGCTCTCACAATGAGCAGTTCTTC. It is translated as CASSSHNEQFF.

This clone was observed a handful of times. V and J are TRBV6-1 and TRBJ1-4; D is unresolved. The CDR3 extends over 15 amino acids. CDR1 and CDR2 (germline): MNHNS, SASEGT. V was clipped by 1 base and J by 7 bases, with 13 bases between them. CDR3 bases: TGTGCCAGCAGTGAAGAAAGCATTAGGGTTGAAAAACTGTTTTTT. Protein: CASSEESIRVEKLFF.

The genes are TRBV18 and TRBJ1-4; no clear D gene. This CDR3 contains 15 residues. CDR1 KGHSH and CDR2 LQKENI come from the germline V gene. The V end lost 1 base, the J end lost 5 bases, and 11 bases lay between the germline ends. The CDR3 sequence is CASSPQGSGNEKLFF. Written as DNA, the CDR3 is TGTGCCAGCTCACCACAGGGCTCAGGAAATGAAAAACTGTTTTTT. The full variable domain, with the rest looked up from reference TRBV18 and TRBJ1-4, is NAGVMQNPRHLVRRRGQEARLRCSPMKGHSHVYWYRQLPEEGLKFMVYLQKENIIDESGMPKERFSAEFPKEGPSILRIQQVVRGDSAAYFCASSPQGSGNEKLFFGSGTQLSVL.

The rearrangement joins TRBV14 to TRBJ2-7; D is perhaps TRBD1 or TRBD2 (5 bases each). The V gene's germline CDR1 is SGHDN and CDR2 FVKESK. The V end was cut by 9 bases, the J end by 4 bases, with 16 bases between. This CDR3 comprises 13 residues. Written as DNA, the CDR3 is TGTGCCAGTGGGGGACCTCTCCTTTACGAGCAGTACTTC. Translating gives CASGGPLLYEQYF.